The present T cell receptor (beta chain) was sequenced within a study of CD8 T cells in ankylosing spondylitis. Study-wide results and limits: Clones linked to disease were reported to show significant enrichment in matched ankylosing spondylitis synovial fluid.

This clonotype was seen a handful of times. No antigen is known for it. In germline, CDR1 is SGDLS, CDR2 YYNGEE. The V and J ends lost 0 bases and 4 bases, in that order; junction bases with no gene match: 9. The CDR3 totals 16 residues. Quantitative 5'-RACE with molecular barcodes was used to make the TCR beta libraries. TCRdb independently ran MiXCR on the 5' RACE reads; one entry per CDR3 protein. The sample records tens of thousands of distinct CDR3 sequences, 2% to 3% being singletons. The chain is built from TRBV9 and TRBJ1-2; 7 bases agree with TRBD1. Sequencing was done on a sample of blood, either unsorted or a sorted T cell fraction (not recorded which). The receptor comes from a female donor with ankylosing spondylitis or in good health (not recorded which). CDR3 protein: CASSVVDRNLFYGYTF. The CDR3, as DNA: TGTGCCAGCAGCGTAGTGGACAGGAACCTCTTCTATGGCTACACCTTC.